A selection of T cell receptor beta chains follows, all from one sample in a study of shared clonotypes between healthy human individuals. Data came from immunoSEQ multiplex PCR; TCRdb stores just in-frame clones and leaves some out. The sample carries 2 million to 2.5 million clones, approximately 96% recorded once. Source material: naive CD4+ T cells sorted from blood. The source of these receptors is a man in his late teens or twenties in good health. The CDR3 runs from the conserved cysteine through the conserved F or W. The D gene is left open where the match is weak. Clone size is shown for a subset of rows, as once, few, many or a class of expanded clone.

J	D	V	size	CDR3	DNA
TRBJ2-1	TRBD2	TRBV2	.	CASSDGSGVYNEQFF	TGTGCCAGCAGTGATGGTAGCGGGGTCTACAATGAGCAGTTCTTC
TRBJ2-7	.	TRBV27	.	CASSLSPWGPYEQYF	TGTGCCAGCAGTTTATCGCCTTGGGGGCCCTACGAGCAGTACTTC
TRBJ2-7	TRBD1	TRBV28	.	CASSLGDRGNEQYF	TGTGCCAGCAGTTTAGGAGACAGGGGAAACGAGCAGTACTTC
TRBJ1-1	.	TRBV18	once	CASSPRQADTEAFF	TGTGCCAGCTCACCCCGACAGGCCGACACTGAAGCTTTCTTT
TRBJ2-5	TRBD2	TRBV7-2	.	CASSFRGTSGRLQETQYF	TGTGCCAGCAGCTTCCGGGGGACTAGCGGACGATTACAAGAGACCCAGTACTTC
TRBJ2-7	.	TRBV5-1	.	CASSPGTPYEQYF	TGCGCCAGCAGCCCCGGGACACCCTACGAGCAGTACTTC
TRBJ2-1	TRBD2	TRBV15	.	CATSRLTSGRFNEQFF	TGTGCCACCAGCAGGTTGACTAGCGGGAGATTTAATGAGCAGTTCTTC
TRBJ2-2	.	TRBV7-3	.	CASSLRGPALTTGELFF	TGTGCCAGCAGCTTACGGGGCCCGGCGCTGACGACCGGGGAGCTGTTTTTT
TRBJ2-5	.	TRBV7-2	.	CASSPGSLLETQYF	TGTGCCAGCAGCCCGGGGAGTTTATTGGAGACCCAGTACTTC
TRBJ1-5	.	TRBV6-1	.	CASSRVNQPQHF	TGTGCCAGCAGCAGGGTCAATCAGCCCCAGCATTTT
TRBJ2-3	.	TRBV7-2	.	CASSPVGGSKYF	TGTGCCAGCAGCCCCGTGGGGGGCAGTAAGTATTTT
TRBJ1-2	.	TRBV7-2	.	CASSFGRQGGSPYGYTF	TGTGCCAGCAGCTTTGGGCGGCAGGGTGGCTCGCCCTATGGCTACACCTTC
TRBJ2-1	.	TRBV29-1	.	CSVSNTYNEQFF	TGCAGCGTTTCGAACACCTACAATGAGCAGTTCTTC
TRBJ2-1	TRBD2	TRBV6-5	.	CASSYSLAGYNEQFF	TGTGCCAGCAGTTATTCTCTAGCGGGGTACAATGAGCAGTTCTTC